The present TCR beta chain was sequenced within a study of blood T cell repertoires in COVID-19. TCRdb keeps only in-frame clones here, not all; method: immunoSEQ multiplex PCR. Among fewer than 250,000 clones, approximately 80% were seen once, and the ten largest hold about 6.3%. The J segment lost 4 bases and the V segment lost 4 bases, leaving 5 bases of the junction unmatched. Germline loops: CDR1 SGHTS, CDR2 YDEGEE. This CDR3 has 14 amino acids. The clonotype was recovered from a woman aged 60-70 years with active or convalescent COVID-19. This chain joins TRBV5-8 and TRBJ2-1, with 7 bases matching TRBD1. The sequenced sample consisted of peripheral blood. CDR3 sequence (DNA): TGTGCCAGCAGCCTTGGACAGGATTACAATGAGCAGTTCTTC. This translates into CASSLGQDYNEQFF. Complete variable domain (other parts from reference TRBV5-8 and TRBJ2-1): EAGVTQSPTHLIKTRGQQATLRCSPISGHTSVYWYQQALGLGLQFLLWYDEGEERNRGNFPPRFSGRQFPNYSSELNVNALELEDSALYLCASSLGQDYNEQFFGPGTRLTVL.